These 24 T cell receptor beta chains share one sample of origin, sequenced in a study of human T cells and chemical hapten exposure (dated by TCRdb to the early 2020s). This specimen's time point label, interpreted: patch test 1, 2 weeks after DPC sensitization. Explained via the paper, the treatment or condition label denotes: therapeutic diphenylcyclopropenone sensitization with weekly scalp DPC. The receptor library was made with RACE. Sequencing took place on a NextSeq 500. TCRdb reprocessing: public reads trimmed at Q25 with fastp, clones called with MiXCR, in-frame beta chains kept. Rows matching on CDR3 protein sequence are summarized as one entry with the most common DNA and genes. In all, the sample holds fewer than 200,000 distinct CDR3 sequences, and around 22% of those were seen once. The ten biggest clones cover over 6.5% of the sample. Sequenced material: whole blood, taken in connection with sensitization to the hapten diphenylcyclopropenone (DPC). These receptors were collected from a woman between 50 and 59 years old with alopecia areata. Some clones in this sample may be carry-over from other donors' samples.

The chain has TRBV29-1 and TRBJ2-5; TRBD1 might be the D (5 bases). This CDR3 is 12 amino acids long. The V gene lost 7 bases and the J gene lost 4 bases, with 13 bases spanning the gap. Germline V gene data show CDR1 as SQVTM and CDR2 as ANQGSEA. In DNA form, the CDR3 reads TGCAGCGGAGAACAGGTCTCAGAGACCCAGTACTTC. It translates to CSGEQVSETQYF.

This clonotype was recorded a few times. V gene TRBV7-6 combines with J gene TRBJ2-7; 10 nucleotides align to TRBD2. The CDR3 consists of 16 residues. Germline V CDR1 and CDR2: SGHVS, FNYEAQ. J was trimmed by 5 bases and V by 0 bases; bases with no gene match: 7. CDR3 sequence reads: CASSLARAGGPNEQYF. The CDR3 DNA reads TGTGCCAGCAGCTTAGCCCGAGCGGGAGGGCCGAACGAGCAGTACTTC.

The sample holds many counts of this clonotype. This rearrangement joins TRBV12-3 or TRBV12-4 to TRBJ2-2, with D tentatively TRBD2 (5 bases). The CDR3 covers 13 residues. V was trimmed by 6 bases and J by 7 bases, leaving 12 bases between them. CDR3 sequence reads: CASSPGFGGELFF. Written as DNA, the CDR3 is TGTGCCAGCAGCCCGGGGTTTGGCGGGGAGCTGTTTTTT.

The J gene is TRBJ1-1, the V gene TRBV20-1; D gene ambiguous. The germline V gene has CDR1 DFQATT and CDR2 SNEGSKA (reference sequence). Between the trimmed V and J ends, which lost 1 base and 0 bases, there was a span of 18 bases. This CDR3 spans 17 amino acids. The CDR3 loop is CSARASRQELMNTEAFF. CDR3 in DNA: TGCAGTGCTAGAGCGTCAAGGCAGGAGCTTATGAACACTGAAGCTTTCTTT.

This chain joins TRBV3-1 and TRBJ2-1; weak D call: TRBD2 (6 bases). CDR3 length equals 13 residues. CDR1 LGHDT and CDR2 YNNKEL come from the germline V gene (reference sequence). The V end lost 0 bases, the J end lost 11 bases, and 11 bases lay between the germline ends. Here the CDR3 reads CASSQDISGQQFF. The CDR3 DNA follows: TGTGCCAGCAGCCAAGATATAAGCGGGCAGCAGTTCTTC.

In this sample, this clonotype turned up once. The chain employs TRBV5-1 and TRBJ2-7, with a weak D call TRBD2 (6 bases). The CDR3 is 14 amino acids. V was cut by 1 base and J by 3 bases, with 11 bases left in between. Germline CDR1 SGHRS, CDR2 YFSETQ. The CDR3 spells CASSLRDLDYEQYF. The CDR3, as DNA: TGCGCCAGCAGCTTGAGGGACTTAGACTACGAGCAGTACTTC.

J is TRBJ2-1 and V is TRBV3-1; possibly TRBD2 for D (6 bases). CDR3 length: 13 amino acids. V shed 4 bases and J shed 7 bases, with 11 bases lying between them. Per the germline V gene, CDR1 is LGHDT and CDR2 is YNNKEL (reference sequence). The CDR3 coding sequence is TGTGCCAGCAGCCCTAGCGTGTCTAATGAGCAGTTCTTC. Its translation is CASSPSVSNEQFF.

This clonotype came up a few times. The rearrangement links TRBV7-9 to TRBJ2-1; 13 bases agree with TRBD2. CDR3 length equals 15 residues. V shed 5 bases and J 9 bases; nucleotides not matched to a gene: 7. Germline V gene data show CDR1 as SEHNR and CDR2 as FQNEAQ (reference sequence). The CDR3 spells CASSRTSGRATEQFF. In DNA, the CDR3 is TGTGCCAGCAGCCGTACTAGCGGGAGGGCTACTGAGCAGTTCTTC.

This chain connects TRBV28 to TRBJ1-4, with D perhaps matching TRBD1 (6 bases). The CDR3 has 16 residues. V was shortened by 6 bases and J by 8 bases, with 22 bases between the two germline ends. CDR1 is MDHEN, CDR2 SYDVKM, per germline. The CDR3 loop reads CASRSRGIRNGEKLFF. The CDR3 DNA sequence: TGTGCCAGCAGATCGAGGGGGATCAGGAACGGCGAAAAACTGTTTTTT.

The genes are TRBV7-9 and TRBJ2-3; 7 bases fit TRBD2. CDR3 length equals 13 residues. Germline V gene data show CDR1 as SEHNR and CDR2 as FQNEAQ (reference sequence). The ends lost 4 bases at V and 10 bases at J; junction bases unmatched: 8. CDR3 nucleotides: TGTGCCAGCAGCTCTAGCGGACCACATGCGCAGTATTTT. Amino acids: CASSSSGPHAQYF.

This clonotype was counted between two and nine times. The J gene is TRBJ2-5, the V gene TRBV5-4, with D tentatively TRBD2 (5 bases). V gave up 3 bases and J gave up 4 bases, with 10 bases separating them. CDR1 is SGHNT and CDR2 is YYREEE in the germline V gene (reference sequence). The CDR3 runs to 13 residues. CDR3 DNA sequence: TGTGCCAGCAGCTCGGGGTCTGGAGAGACCCAGTACTTC. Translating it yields CASSSGSGETQYF.

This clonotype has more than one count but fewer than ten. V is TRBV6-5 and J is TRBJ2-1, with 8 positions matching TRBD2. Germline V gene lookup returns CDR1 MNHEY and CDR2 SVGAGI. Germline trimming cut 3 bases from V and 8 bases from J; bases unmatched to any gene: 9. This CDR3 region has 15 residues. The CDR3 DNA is TGTGCCAGCAGTTATGGGTCGGGAGGGTTGGATGAGCAGTTCTTC. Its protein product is CASSYGSGGLDEQFF.

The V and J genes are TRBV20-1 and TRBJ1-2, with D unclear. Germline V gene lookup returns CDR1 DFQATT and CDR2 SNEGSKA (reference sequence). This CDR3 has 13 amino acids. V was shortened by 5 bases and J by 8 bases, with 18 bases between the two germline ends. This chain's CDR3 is CSALEPQGWGYTF. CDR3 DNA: TGCAGTGCTTTAGAGCCCCAAGGGTGGGGCTACACCTTC.

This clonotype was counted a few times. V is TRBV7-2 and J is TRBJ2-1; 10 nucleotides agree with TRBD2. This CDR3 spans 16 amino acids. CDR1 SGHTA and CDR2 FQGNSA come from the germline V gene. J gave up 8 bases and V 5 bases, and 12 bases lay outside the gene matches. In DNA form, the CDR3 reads TGTGCCAGCAGCCTCCATCTAGCGGGAGCGGTCTATGAGCAGTTCTTC. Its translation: CASSLHLAGAVYEQFF.

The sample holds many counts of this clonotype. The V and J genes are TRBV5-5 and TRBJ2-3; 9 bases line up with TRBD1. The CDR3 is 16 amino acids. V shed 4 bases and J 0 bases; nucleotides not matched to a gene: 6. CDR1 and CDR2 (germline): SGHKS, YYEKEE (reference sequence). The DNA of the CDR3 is TGTGCCAGCAGCCAGGACAGGGGAACTAGCACAGATACGCAGTATTTT. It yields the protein CASSQDRGTSTDTQYF.

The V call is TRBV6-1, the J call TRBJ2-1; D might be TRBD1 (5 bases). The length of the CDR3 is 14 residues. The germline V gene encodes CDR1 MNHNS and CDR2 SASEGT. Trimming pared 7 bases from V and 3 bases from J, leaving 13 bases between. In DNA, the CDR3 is TGTGCCAGCACTAGGGGCGCGAACTACAATGAGCAGTTCTTC. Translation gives CASTRGANYNEQFF.

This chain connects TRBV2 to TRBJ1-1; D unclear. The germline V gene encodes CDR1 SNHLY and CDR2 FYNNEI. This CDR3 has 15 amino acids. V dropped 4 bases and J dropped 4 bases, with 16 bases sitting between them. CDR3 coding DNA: TGTGCCAGCAGTGTGACTGCCCTGGGTGGCACTGAAGCTTTCTTT. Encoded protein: CASSVTALGGTEAFF.

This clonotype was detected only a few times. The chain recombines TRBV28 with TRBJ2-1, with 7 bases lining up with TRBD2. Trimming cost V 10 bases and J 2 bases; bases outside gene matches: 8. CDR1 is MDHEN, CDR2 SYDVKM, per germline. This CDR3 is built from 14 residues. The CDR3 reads CAIKAGTTYNEQFF. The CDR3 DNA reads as TGTGCCATCAAGGCGGGGACTACCTACAATGAGCAGTTCTTC.

CDR3 bases: TGTGCCAGCAGTCCTACCCCCCCCAATGAGCAGTTCTTC. Its translation: CASSPTPPNEQFF. J is TRBJ2-1 and V is TRBV28; the D is unclear. The CDR3 length is 13 residues. The V gene lost 5 bases and the J gene lost 6 bases, with 11 bases spanning the gap. Germline-derived CDR1 and CDR2 are MDHEN and SYDVKM.

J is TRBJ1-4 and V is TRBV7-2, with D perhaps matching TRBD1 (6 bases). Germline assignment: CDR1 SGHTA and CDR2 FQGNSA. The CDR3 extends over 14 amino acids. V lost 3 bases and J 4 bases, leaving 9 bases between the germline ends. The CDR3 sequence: CASSFRQDNEKLFF. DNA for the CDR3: TGTGCCAGCAGCTTTCGACAGGATAATGAAAAACTGTTTTTT. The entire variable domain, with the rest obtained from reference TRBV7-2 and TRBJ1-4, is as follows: GAGVSQSPSNKVTEKGKDVELRCDPISGHTALYWYRQSLGQGLEFLIYFQGNSAPDKSGLPSDRFSAERTGGSVSTLTIQRTQQEDSAVYLCASSFRQDNEKLFFGSGTQLSVL.

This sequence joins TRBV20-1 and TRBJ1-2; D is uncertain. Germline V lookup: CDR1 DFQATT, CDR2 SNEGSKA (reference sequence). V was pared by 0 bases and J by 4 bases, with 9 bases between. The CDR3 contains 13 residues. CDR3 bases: TGCAGTGCTAGAGAATCTGGGAGCTATGGCTACACCTTC. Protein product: CSARESGSYGYTF.

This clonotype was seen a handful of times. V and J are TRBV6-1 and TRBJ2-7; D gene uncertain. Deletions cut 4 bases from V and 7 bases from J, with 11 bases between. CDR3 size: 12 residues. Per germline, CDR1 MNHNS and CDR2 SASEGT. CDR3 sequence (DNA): TGTGCCAGCAGTGCCGTATCTAGGGAGCAGTACTTC. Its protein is CASSAVSREQYF.

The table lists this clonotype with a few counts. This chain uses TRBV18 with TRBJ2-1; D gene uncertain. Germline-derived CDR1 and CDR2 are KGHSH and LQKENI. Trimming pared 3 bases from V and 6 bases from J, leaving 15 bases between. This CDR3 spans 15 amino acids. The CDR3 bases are TGTGCCAGCTCACCTGGGATCGTAGGCCCCAATGAGCAGTTCTTC. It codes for CASSPGIVGPNEQFF. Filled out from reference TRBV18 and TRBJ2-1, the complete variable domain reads NAGVMQNPRHLVRRRGQEARLRCSPMKGHSHVYWYRQLPEEGLKFMVYLQKENIIDESGMPKERFSAEFPKEGPSILRIQQVVRGDSAAYFCASSPGIVGPNEQFFGPGTRLTVL.

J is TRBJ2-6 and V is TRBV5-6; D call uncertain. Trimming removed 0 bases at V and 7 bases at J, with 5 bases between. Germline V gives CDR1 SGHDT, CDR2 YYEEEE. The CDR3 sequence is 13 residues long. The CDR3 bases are TGTGCCAGCAGCTTGGGGGTTGCCAACGTCCTGACTTTC. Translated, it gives CASSLGVANVLTF.